What follows is one T cell receptor beta chain and its context. This sample stems from a study of blood T cell repertoires in COVID-19. Generated by immunoSEQ multiplex PCR, the TCRdb table keeps only in-frame clones and is missing some. The data show approximately 90,000 clones, less than 85% seen once. Material: peripheral blood. This receptor was taken from a woman at least 80 years old with acute or convalescent COVID-19.

The CDR3: CASSWPVAAGSTDTQYF. The CDR3 nucleotides are TGCGCCAGCAGCTGGCCAGTAGCGGCCGGAAGCACAGATACGCAGTATTTT. The V call is TRBV5-1, the J call TRBJ2-3, with D perhaps matching TRBD2 (6 bases). CDR3 length: 17 amino acids. Germline V gene lookup returns CDR1 SGHRS and CDR2 YFSETQ. Trimming took off 3 bases at V and 0 bases at J, with 17 bases between the two ends.